This section outlines one T cell receptor beta chain sequence together with its context. Its cognate antigen is unknown. The same CDR3 arises from other DNA sequences in this sample as well. Without exception, participants with HIV were treated in the United States. The sample is drawn from a study of long-term antiretroviral therapy in people with HIV. Study results and caveats: The range of CDR3 lengths in HIV repertoires proved narrower than that found in controls. ART preceded a rise in diversity that nonetheless stayed lower than in transplant donor controls.

The authors ran the immunoSEQ assay, v3.0, at survey level. The study targeted roughly 35,000-55,000 T-cell genomes per sample in sequencing. The protocol was immunoSEQ multiplex PCR, while the TCRdb copy is restricted to in-frame clones and leaves out a portion. The sample carries roughly 50,000 clones, around 84% recorded once. The TCR sequence derives from a woman under 30 with HIV. The input for sequencing was unsorted PBMCs, taken 0.8 years after starting antiretroviral therapy.

CDR3 loop: CASSLGQGNYGYTF. The CDR3 DNA is TGTGCCAGCAGCTTAGGACAGGGGAACTATGGCTACACCTTC. The chain has TRBV7-2 and TRBJ1-2; TRBD1 aligns across 8 bases. Germline V gene sequence: CDR1 SGHTA, CDR2 FQGNSA. The length of the CDR3 is 14 residues. The V segment lost 1 base and the J segment 2 bases; nucleotides outside the gene matches: 0.